This TCR beta chain was recovered during a study of PD-L1 blockade in urothelial cancer. Study findings and constraints: A below-median TCR clonality in blood before treatment predicted better survival.

Described time point: pretreatment peripheral blood. About this clone: Its antigen is unidentified.

Sequenced by immunoSEQ multiplex PCR; TCRdb stores in-frame clones only, minus some. The sample consists of about 43,000 clones, 75% to 85% of them appearing once. This CDR3 has 14 amino acids. Looked up from germline, CDR1 is MDHEN and CDR2 is SYDVKM. Trimming left V 7 bases short and J 1 base short, with 13 bases between. J is TRBJ1-1 and V is TRBV28, with D perhaps matching TRBD1 (6 bases). The TCR comes from a man aged 55 to 70 with urothelial cancer. The sequencing here drew on PBMCs, taken around atezolizumab (anti-PD-L1) treatment. This CDR3 is CASIPQGRNTEAFF. DNA of the CDR3: TGTGCCAGCATCCCTCAGGGGAGGAACACTGAAGCTTTCTTT.